A selection of T cell receptor beta chains follows, all from one sample in a study of blood T cell repertoires in COVID-19. Sequenced by immunoSEQ multiplex PCR; TCRdb stores in-frame clones only, minus some. The profile shows 300,000 to 400,000 clones, less than 90% of them singletons. Sample: PBMCs or T cells enriched from blood (not recorded which). These receptors were collected from a woman aged 25 to 39 who had recovered from COVID-19. The CDR3 runs from the conserved cysteine through the conserved F or W. D genes are given only for firm matches. Only part of the rows carry a size: once, few, many, or a class if the clone is expanded.

>TRBJ1-5|.|TRBV2|14|.
CASTDFGHNQPQHF
TGTGCCAGCACCGACTTCGGTCACAATCAGCCCCAGCATTTT
>TRBJ1-1|.|TRBV28|12|.
CASSLVRTEAFF
TGTGCCAGCAGTTTAGTGAGAACTGAAGCTTTCTTT
>TRBJ1-1|TRBD1|TRBV5-1|16|.
CASSLGTGSRDTEAFF
TGCGCCAGCAGCCTGGGGACAGGGTCCCGGGACACTGAAGCTTTCTTT
>TRBJ2-3|TRBD2|TRBV6-1|19|.
CASSEGSSGLARITDTQYF
TGTGCCAGCAGTGAGGGTTCGAGCGGACTAGCCCGAATCACAGATACGCAGTATTTT
>TRBJ2-3|TRBD1|TRBV7-8|16|.
CASSFTGTGAKDTQYF
TGTGCCAGCAGCTTCACCGGGACAGGGGCCAAGGATACGCAGTATTTT
>TRBJ1-3|TRBD1|TRBV5-1|15|once
CASSFTGEAGNTIYF
TGCGCCAGCAGCTTTACAGGGGAAGCTGGAAACACCATATATTTT
>TRBJ1-2|TRBD1|TRBV7-9|15|.
CASSLKGGTNYGYTF
TGTGCCAGCAGCTTGAAAGGGGGCACTAACTATGGCTACACCTTC
>TRBJ2-5|TRBD1|TRBV5-1|16|.
CASSLVQGVQEGTQYF
TGCGCCAGCAGCTTGGTACAGGGGGTCCAAGAAGGGACCCAGTACTTC
>TRBJ2-3|TRBD2|TRBV13|13|.
CASRASGFHTQYF
TGTGCCAGCCGGGCTAGCGGGTTCCATACGCAGTATTTT
>TRBJ2-1|TRBD2|TRBV9|16|.
CASGEGPSGSYNEQFF
TGTGCCAGCGGGGAGGGTCCTAGCGGGTCCTACAATGAGCAGTTCTTC
>TRBJ2-1|TRBD2|TRBV3-1/TRBV3-2|16|.
CASSFNLAGGPDEQFF
TGTGCCAGCAGCTTCAACTTAGCGGGGGGCCCGGATGAGCAGTTCTTC
>TRBJ2-5|TRBD2|TRBV9|16|.
CASSVGTSGVQETQYF
TGTGCCAGCAGCGTTGGGACTAGCGGGGTCCAAGAGACCCAGTACTTC
>TRBJ2-7|.|TRBV28|12|.
CASSLSGYEQYF
TGTGCCAGCAGTTTATCGGGGTACGAGCAGTACTTC
>TRBJ2-3|TRBD2|TRBV5-8|18|.
CASSLASGGGPSTDTQYF
TGTGCCAGCAGCTTGGCTTCGGGCGGGGGGCCTAGCACAGATACGCAGTATTTT
>TRBJ2-7|.|TRBV29-1|15|.
CSVVLGGLSRYEQYF
TGCAGCGTAGTCCTGGGGGGGCTCTCACGATACGAGCAGTACTTC
>TRBJ1-2|.|TRBV15|14|.
CATSREAERYGYTF
TGTGCCACCAGCAGAGAGGCAGAACGATATGGCTACACCTTC
>TRBJ1-5|TRBD1|TRBV7-2|13|.
CASTTGNGQPQHF
TGTGCCAGCACGACAGGGAACGGTCAGCCCCAGCATTTT
>TRBJ1-5|TRBD1|TRBV6-5|13|.
CASRQDRNQPQHF
TGTGCCAGCAGACAGGACAGGAATCAGCCCCAGCATTTT
>TRBJ2-1|.|TRBV11-3|15|.
CASSSSGSSYNEQFF
TGTGCCAGCAGCTCCTCTGGGAGCTCCTACAATGAGCAGTTCTTC
>TRBJ1-2|.|TRBV12-3/TRBV12-4|13|.
CASSLGQVYGYTF
TGTGCCAGCAGTTTAGGGCAGGTCTATGGCTACACCTTC
>TRBJ1-1|TRBD1|TRBV27|15|.
CASSPRGWGTAEAFF
TGTGCCAGCAGTCCACGGGGCTGGGGGACAGCTGAAGCTTTCTTT
>TRBJ2-7|.|TRBV7-2|12|.
CASSLAGLALYF
TGTGCCAGCAGCTTAGCGGGGCTTGCCCTGTACTTC
>TRBJ1-2|TRBD1|TRBV28|13|.
CAASTGGFGGYTF
TGTGCCGCGAGCACAGGGGGCTTCGGCGGCTACACCTTC
>TRBJ1-1|.|TRBV7-9|12|once
CASSLLNTEAFF
TGTGCCAGCAGCCTTTTGAACACTGAAGCTTTCTTT
>TRBJ2-3|.|TRBV7-8|15|.
CASSSLTGITDTQYF
TGTGCCAGCAGCTCTCTCACAGGGATCACAGATACGCAGTATTTT
>TRBJ1-5|.|TRBV24-1|14|.
CATSDPRGNQPQHF
TGTGCCACCAGTGATCCCAGGGGTAATCAGCCCCAGCATTTT